The 18 T cell receptor beta chains presented below share a single source sample, sequenced in a study of blood T cell repertoires in COVID-19. The assay was immunoSEQ multiplex PCR, and TCRdb's table has in-frame clones only and misses some. The table records roughly 200,000 clones, about 91% of them present only once. The sequenced material came from PBMCs or T cells enriched from blood (not recorded which). These receptors were obtained from a woman aged 40 to 50 with acute COVID-19.

The V and J genes are TRBV5-1 and TRBJ2-7; weak D call: TRBD2 (5 bases). The CDR3 spans 15 residues. CDR1 SGHRS and CDR2 YFSETQ come from the germline V gene. Between the trimmed V and J ends, which lost 1 base and 2 bases, there was a span of 13 bases. CDR3 DNA: TGCGCCAGCAGCTTGTACGGAGGTGGGCCCTACGAGCAGTACTTC. It yields the protein CASSLYGGGPYEQYF.

J is TRBJ2-4 and V is TRBV6-2 or TRBV6-3; 7 bases agree with TRBD1. The CDR3 runs to 14 residues. Germline V lookup: CDR1 MNHEY, CDR2 SVGEGT. Trimming took 0 bases from V and 9 from J; bases not matched to a gene: 5. The CDR3 loop is CASSYSDREGIQYF. The CDR3 nucleotides read TGTGCCAGCAGTTACTCCGACAGGGAAGGCATTCAGTACTTC.

The chain joins TRBV11-1 to TRBJ2-3; tentative D call: TRBD2 (5 bases). The V and J ends lost 5 bases and 2 bases respectively, with 17 bases between them. This CDR3 has 16 amino acids. Germline V gene sequence: CDR1 SGHAT, CDR2 FQDESV (reference sequence). The CDR3 DNA follows: TGTGCCAGCAGCCCAGGTGGACTCTTCAACACAGATACGCAGTATTTT. It yields the protein CASSPGGLFNTDTQYF.

The V and J genes are TRBV10-1 and TRBJ2-3; TRBD1 aligns across 7 bases. The CDR3 has 17 amino acids. Germline V gene data show CDR1 as WNHNN and CDR2 as SYGVQD (reference sequence). The V and J ends lost 3 bases and 1 base, in that order; junction bases with no gene match: 10. The CDR3 DNA is TGCGCCAGCAGTGAAGTTGGCACCACAGGGGGCACAGATACGCAGTATTTT. Translated, it gives CASSEVGTTGGTDTQYF.

Concerning this clone itself: The junction departs from germline at one end; a sequencing error may be responsible. The DNA of the CDR3 is TGTGCCAGCAGTGCCTCGGACAGGGGTGGGTGGGTAGACTCTTTT. Translated: CASSASDRGGWVDSF. This chain joins TRBV2 and TRBJ1-4; 9 positions agree with TRBD1. Germline CDR1 and CDR2: SNHLY and FYNNEI. This CDR3 has 15 residues.

This clone was detected once. The chain carries TRBV4-1 and TRBJ2-5; D ambiguous. The germline V and J ends were trimmed by 4 bases and 5 bases, with 14 bases remaining between them. Germline-derived CDR1 and CDR2 are MGHRA and YSYEKL. The length of the CDR3 is 14 residues. The CDR3 DNA reads as TGCGCCAGCAGCCTAACAATCCTTAAGGAGACCCAGTACTTC. Its protein is CASSLTILKETQYF.

J is TRBJ2-7 and V is TRBV30, with D possibly TRBD1 on 5 matching bases. Germline CDR1 reads GTSNPN; CDR2 reads SVGIG (reference sequence). The V gene lost 0 bases and the J gene lost 2 bases, with 11 bases spanning the gap. This CDR3 comprises 14 residues. Here the CDR3 DNA reads TGTGCCTGGAGTGTACCGGGCAGGGCCTACGAGCAGTACTTC. The encoded protein is CAWSVPGRAYEQYF.

The genes are TRBV7-8 and TRBJ2-2; the match to TRBD1 covers 8 bases. V trimming: 5 bases; J trimming: 0 bases; junction bases outside the gene matches: 5. Germline-derived CDR1 and CDR2 are SGHVS and FQNEAQ. The CDR3 runs 16 residues. The DNA of the CDR3 is TGTGCCAGCAGCCCCCCGGACAGGGCGAACACCGGGGAGCTGTTTTTT. Protein sequence: CASSPPDRANTGELFF.

The chain employs TRBV6-5 and TRBJ2-7; 10 nucleotides agree with TRBD1. Germline V lookup: CDR1 MNHEY, CDR2 SVGAGI. Germline trimming cut 6 bases from V and 4 bases from J; bases unmatched to any gene: 6. The CDR3 has 14 amino acids. CDR3 in amino acids: CASRPPGQGYEQYF. Here the CDR3 DNA reads TGTGCCAGCAGACCTCCGGGACAGGGGTACGAGCAGTACTTC.

The V and J genes are TRBV10-1 and TRBJ2-7, with 7 bases aligning to TRBD1. Germline V gene lookup returns CDR1 WNHNN and CDR2 SYGVQD (reference sequence). CDR3 size: 15 residues. The junction had 8 bases not matched to a gene; V was cut back by 3 bases and J by 3 bases. CDR3 coding DNA: TGCGCCAGCAGTGACAGGGGGAGATACTACTACGAGCAGTACTTC. It yields the protein CASSDRGRYYYEQYF.

The V call is TRBV6-5, the J call TRBJ1-3, with 10 nucleotides matching TRBD1. Germline V CDR1 and CDR2: MNHEY, SVGAGI. The CDR3 covers 13 residues. V trimming: 6 bases; J trimming: 7 bases; junction bases outside the gene matches: 3. In nucleotides, the CDR3 is TGTGCCAGCAGGTCGGACAGGGGGAACACCATATATTTT. Translating gives CASRSDRGNTIYF.

The chain couples TRBV4-3 to TRBJ2-3, with a weak D call TRBD2 (6 bases). The V and J ends lost 1 base and 2 bases respectively, with 13 bases between them. Germline V lookup: CDR1 LGHNA, CDR2 YSLEER. This CDR3 region has 16 residues. CDR3 sequence: CASSQGLSGYTDTQYF. The CDR3 DNA is TGCGCCAGCAGCCAAGGGCTTAGCGGTTACACAGATACGCAGTATTTT.

The chain is built from TRBV2 and TRBJ1-1; no clear D gene. The CDR3 totals 14 residues. V lost 4 bases to trimming and J lost 0 bases, with 9 bases between them. CDR1 SNHLY and CDR2 FYNNEI come from the germline V gene. CDR3 coding DNA: TGTGCCAGCAGTGGGGAGTTATTGAACACTGAAGCTTTCTTT. Protein: CASSGELLNTEAFF.

This sequence joins TRBV5-6 and TRBJ2-2; a weak D match, TRBD2 (6 bases). The CDR3 covers 14 residues. Germline-derived CDR1 and CDR2 are SGHDT and YYEEEE. Trimming took off 0 bases at V and 3 bases at J, with 6 bases between the two ends. CDR3 in DNA: TGTGCCAGCAGCTTGGGGGAGGACACCGGGGAGCTGTTTTTT. It translates to CASSLGEDTGELFF.

The chain recombines TRBV10-2 with TRBJ2-2, with 7 bases identical to TRBD2. The V gene end was trimmed by 11 bases and the J gene end by 4 bases; junction bases not matched to a gene: 10. The length of the CDR3 is 14 residues. Germline CDR1 is WSHSY and CDR2 is SAAADI. CDR3 amino acids: CAARGGGGTGELFF. The CDR3 DNA sequence: TGCGCCGCGAGGGGCGGGGGAGGCACCGGGGAGCTGTTTTTT.

The V and J genes are TRBV11-3 and TRBJ2-1; 7 bases align to TRBD2. V gave up 0 bases and J gave up 3 bases; unmatched junction bases: 2. CDR1 and CDR2 from the germline V gene are SGHNT and YENEEA. The CDR3 is 15 residues long. The CDR3 spells CASSLDAGVYNEQFF. The CDR3 DNA is TGTGCCAGCAGCTTAGATGCGGGAGTCTACAATGAGCAGTTCTTC.

The chain uses TRBV7-8 and TRBJ1-2; D gene ambiguous. The germline V gene has CDR1 SGHVS and CDR2 FQNEAQ. The CDR3 is 13 amino acids. Between the trimmed V and J ends, which lost 1 base and 10 bases, there was a span of 13 bases. The CDR3 region has the DNA TGTGCCAGCAGCTTAGATTCCTTTCGGGACTACACCTTC. Translating gives CASSLDSFRDYTF.

V gene TRBV12-3 or TRBV12-4 combines with J gene TRBJ1-1; unclear D gene. This CDR3 contains 13 residues. V dropped 6 bases and J dropped 1 base, with 9 bases sitting between them. The CDR3 reads CASSVTQNTEAFF. For the CDR3, the DNA is TGTGCCAGCAGCGTTACACAGAACACTGAAGCTTTCTTT.